This TCR beta chain is drawn from a study of regulatory T cells in long-lasting Graves disease. The V and J ends lost 4 bases and 4 bases respectively, with 18 bases between them. The CDR3 loop spans 16 amino acids. Arm-PCR of CDR3 regions and iRepertoire HTBI primers were used to build TCR beta libraries. A single record per CDR3 protein comes from TCRdb applying MiXCR to the multiplex PCR reads. The table records hundreds of thousands of distinct CDR3 sequences, about 15% of them present only once. General observations from the study: New patients shared around 1,000 public clonotypes, and persistent patients shared more, with under 3,500.

This clonotype was seen at least ten times. What it recognizes is unknown. Time point denoted: newly diagnosed GD, antithyroid drugs for less than 3 months. The TCR library was made from RNA that had been extracted from PBMCs in TRIzol. These data also featured in a second study, about T cells in Graves' hyperthyroidism and ophthalmopathy.

The sequenced sample was peripheral blood mononuclear cells (PBMCs), obtained at new diagnosis, from a patient treated with antithyroid drugs. This TCR came from a middle-aged woman with Graves disease. V and J are TRBV12-3 or TRBV12-4 and TRBJ2-3; tentatively, D is TRBD1 or TRBD2 (6 bases each). The CDR3 nucleotides are TGTGCCAGCAGTTCATGGCAGGGGAGGAAGGCAGATACGCAGTATTTT. Translated, it gives CASSSWQGRKADTQYF.